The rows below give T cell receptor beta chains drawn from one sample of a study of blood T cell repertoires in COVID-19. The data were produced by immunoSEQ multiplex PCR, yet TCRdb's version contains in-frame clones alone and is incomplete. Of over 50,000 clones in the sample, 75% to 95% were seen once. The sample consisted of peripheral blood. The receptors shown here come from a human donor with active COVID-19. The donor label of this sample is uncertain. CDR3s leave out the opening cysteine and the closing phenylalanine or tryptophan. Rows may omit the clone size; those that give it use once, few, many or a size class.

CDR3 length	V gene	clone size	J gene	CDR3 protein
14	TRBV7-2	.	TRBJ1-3	ASSSTGGPAGNTIY
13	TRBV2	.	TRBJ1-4	ASSNEGQNNEKLF
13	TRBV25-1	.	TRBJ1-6	ASSDLDGVGSPLH
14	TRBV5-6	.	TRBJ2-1	ASSLAGGRGLGEQF
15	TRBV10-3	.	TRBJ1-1	AISDSDRGVRNTEAF
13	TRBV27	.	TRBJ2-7	ASSFRTSRVYEQY
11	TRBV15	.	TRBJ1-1	ATSRGIGTEAF
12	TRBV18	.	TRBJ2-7	ASSLQGGVDEQY
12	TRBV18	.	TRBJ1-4	ASSPGASDEKLF
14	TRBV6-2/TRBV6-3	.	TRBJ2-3	ASSYFSGGGPDTQY
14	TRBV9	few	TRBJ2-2	ASTSTFGANTGELF
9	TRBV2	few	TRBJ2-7	ASTGSYEQY
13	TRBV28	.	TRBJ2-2	ASSAWDRDTGELF
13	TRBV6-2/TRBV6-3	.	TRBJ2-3	ASSQTPDSSGTQY
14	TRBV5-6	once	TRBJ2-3	ASSWMGQGVADTQY